The rows below give T cell receptor beta chains drawn from one sample of a study of naive and memory T cell subsets. Using its own MiXCR run on the UMI-ligation and nested PCR reads, TCRdb lists one record per CDR3 protein. The sample lists 98,000 or so distinct CDR3 sequences, about 11% occurring once. Sequencing was carried out using naive CD4+ T cells from blood. The receptors originated from a human donor in good health. The CDR3 runs from the conserved cysteine through the conserved F or W. Fields, in order: clone size, J gene, D gene, V gene, CDR3 DNA, CDR3 protein. A D gene is named only where the DNA matches it firmly. Clone size is stated in some rows and not others, as once, few, many or a class when expanded.

clone size: few; J gene: TRBJ2-5; D gene: -; V gene: TRBV4-3; CDR3 DNA: TGCGCCAGCAGCCAAGGCAGAGGGGAGACCCAGTACTTC; CDR3 protein: CASSQGRGETQYF
clone size: -; J gene: TRBJ2-4; D gene: -; V gene: TRBV20-1; CDR3 DNA: TGCAGTGCCCACGGGGGCGGGTTGGCCAAAAACATTCAGTACTTC; CDR3 protein: CSAHGGGLAKNIQYF
clone size: many; J gene: TRBJ2-6; D gene: -; V gene: TRBV11-2; CDR3 DNA: TGTGCCAGCAGCTTAGTGGCGTGGTCACCTTCTGGGGCCAACGTCCTGACTTTC; CDR3 protein: CASSLVAWSPSGANVLTF
clone size: many; J gene: TRBJ2-5; D gene: -; V gene: TRBV15; CDR3 DNA: TGTGCCACCAGCAGAGGGCTAGCCGAAGAGACCCAGTACTTC; CDR3 protein: CATSRGLAEETQYF
clone size: many; J gene: TRBJ2-7; D gene: TRBD2; V gene: TRBV4-3; CDR3 DNA: TGCGCCAGCAGCCAAGTGGGTAGCGGGAGGGACGAGCAGTACTTC; CDR3 protein: CASSQVGSGRDEQYF
clone size: few; J gene: TRBJ2-3; D gene: TRBD2; V gene: TRBV7-3; CDR3 DNA: TGTGCCAGCAGCTTAACGGCTAGCGGAGATACGCAGTATTTT; CDR3 protein: CASSLTASGDTQYF
clone size: few; J gene: TRBJ1-1; D gene: -; V gene: TRBV7-3; CDR3 DNA: TGTGCCAGCAGCCTGGAGGGGGTCACTGAAGCTTTCTTT; CDR3 protein: CASSLEGVTEAFF
clone size: many; J gene: TRBJ2-5; D gene: TRBD1; V gene: TRBV19; CDR3 DNA: TGTGCCAGTGGGGGACAGGGCCAAGAGACCCAGTACTTC; CDR3 protein: CASGGQGQETQYF
clone size: few; J gene: TRBJ1-1; D gene: -; V gene: TRBV12-3/TRBV12-4; CDR3 DNA: TGTGCCAGCAGTACCCAGGGTGGCACTGAAGCTTTCTTT; CDR3 protein: CASSTQGGTEAFF
clone size: few; J gene: TRBJ2-7; D gene: -; V gene: TRBV5-1; CDR3 DNA: TGCGCCAGCAGCCACCAAGACTACGAGCAGTACTTC; CDR3 protein: CASSHQDYEQYF
clone size: -; J gene: TRBJ2-5; D gene: -; V gene: TRBV19; CDR3 DNA: TGTGCCAGTAGTATAGTAGGCGTCAGGCCCCAAGAGACCCAGTACTTC; CDR3 protein: CASSIVGVRPQETQYF
clone size: -; J gene: TRBJ1-1; D gene: -; V gene: TRBV20-1; CDR3 DNA: TGCAGTGCTAGCCGGCAGAACACTGAAGCTTTCTTT; CDR3 protein: CSASRQNTEAFF
clone size: -; J gene: TRBJ2-4; D gene: TRBD1; V gene: TRBV27; CDR3 DNA: TGTGCCAGCAGTTTTTCTAGCCGGGACAGCATTCAGTACTTC; CDR3 protein: CASSFSSRDSIQYF
clone size: -; J gene: TRBJ2-1; D gene: TRBD1; V gene: TRBV29-1; CDR3 DNA: TGCAGCGTGGGGAAGACAGGGGTATCTAGTGAGCAGTTCTTC; CDR3 protein: CSVGKTGVSSEQFF
clone size: -; J gene: TRBJ1-1; D gene: -; V gene: TRBV14; CDR3 DNA: TGTGCCAGCAGCCTTACAGCGACTACTGAAGCTTTCTTT; CDR3 protein: CASSLTATTEAFF
clone size: many; J gene: TRBJ2-6; D gene: -; V gene: TRBV12-3/TRBV12-4; CDR3 DNA: TGTGCCAGCAGAGCGGATTTACCCAGCTCTGGGGCCAACGTCCTGACTTTC; CDR3 protein: CASRADLPSSGANVLTF
clone size: -; J gene: TRBJ2-7; D gene: -; V gene: TRBV5-4; CDR3 DNA: TGTGCCAGCAGCTTGACATCAGGAGGAAACTACGAGCAGTACTTC; CDR3 protein: CASSLTSGGNYEQYF
clone size: few; J gene: TRBJ2-3; D gene: -; V gene: TRBV19; CDR3 DNA: TGTGCCAGTACATGGCGGGTTGAAGATACGCAGTATTTT; CDR3 protein: CASTWRVEDTQYF
clone size: -; J gene: TRBJ2-3; D gene: -; V gene: TRBV6-5; CDR3 DNA: TGTGCCAGCAGCTACCGCCGGTTCGCAGATACGCAGTATTTT; CDR3 protein: CASSYRRFADTQYF
clone size: -; J gene: TRBJ2-1; D gene: -; V gene: TRBV18; CDR3 DNA: TGTGCCAGCTCACCACCCTCCAGGGCCGGAGGCTCCTACAATGAGCAGTTCTTC; CDR3 protein: CASSPPSRAGGSYNEQFF
clone size: few; J gene: TRBJ1-1; D gene: TRBD1; V gene: TRBV12-3/TRBV12-4; CDR3 DNA: TGTGCCAGCGGGCTACAGGGGGCGCGCACTGAAGCTTTCTTT; CDR3 protein: CASGLQGARTEAFF
clone size: few; J gene: TRBJ1-1; D gene: -; V gene: TRBV11-2; CDR3 DNA: TGTGCCAGCAGTTACCACGAGGAAGCTTTCTTT; CDR3 protein: CASSYHEEAFF
clone size: -; J gene: TRBJ2-1; D gene: -; V gene: TRBV7-2; CDR3 DNA: TGTGCCAGCAGCTTAGAGTTGTCTAGCGTTGAGCAGTTCTTC; CDR3 protein: CASSLELSSVEQFF
clone size: -; J gene: TRBJ2-7; D gene: -; V gene: TRBV20-1; CDR3 DNA: TGCAGTGCCCGCGACCGGGGCCTCCCCTACGAGCAGTACTTC; CDR3 protein: CSARDRGLPYEQYF
clone size: -; J gene: TRBJ2-3; D gene: -; V gene: TRBV5-1; CDR3 DNA: TGCGCCAGCAGCTTCGGGGGGCCGGGGACAGATACGCAGTATTTT; CDR3 protein: CASSFGGPGTDTQYF
clone size: -; J gene: TRBJ1-1; D gene: TRBD1; V gene: TRBV4-1; CDR3 DNA: TGCGCCAGCAGCCCCCAGACCGGGACAGCCCACACTGAAGCTTTCTTT; CDR3 protein: CASSPQTGTAHTEAFF
clone size: few; J gene: TRBJ2-5; D gene: -; V gene: TRBV12-3/TRBV12-4; CDR3 DNA: TGTGCCAGCAATGTCCGTAGGCAACAAGAGACCCAGTACTTC; CDR3 protein: CASNVRRQQETQYF
clone size: few; J gene: TRBJ2-2; D gene: -; V gene: TRBV28; CDR3 DNA: TGTGCCAGCAGTCTCGTCAATCTAAACAGGATTCAAAACACCGGGGAGCTGTTTTTT; CDR3 protein: CASSLVNLNRIQNTGELFF
clone size: few; J gene: TRBJ2-1; D gene: TRBD2; V gene: TRBV7-9; CDR3 DNA: TGTGCCAGCAGCTCCTTAGCGGGAGTTAACAGCTCCTACAATGAGCAGTTCTTC; CDR3 protein: CASSSLAGVNSSYNEQFF